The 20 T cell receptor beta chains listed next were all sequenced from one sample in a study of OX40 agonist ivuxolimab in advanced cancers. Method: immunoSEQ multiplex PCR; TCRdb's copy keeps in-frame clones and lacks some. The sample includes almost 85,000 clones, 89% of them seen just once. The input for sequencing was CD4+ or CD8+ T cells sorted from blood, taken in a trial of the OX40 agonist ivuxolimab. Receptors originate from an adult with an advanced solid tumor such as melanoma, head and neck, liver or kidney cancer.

CDR3 sequence (DNA): TGTGCCAGCAGTCCTAATCCCCAGAGGACAGATACGCAGTATTTT. Residues: CASSPNPQRTDTQYF. The chain recombines TRBV6-5 with TRBJ2-3; D is ambiguous. Trimming cost V 5 bases and J 3 bases, with 15 bases left between them. The CDR3 has 15 residues. The germline V gene encodes CDR1 MNHEY and CDR2 SVGAGI.

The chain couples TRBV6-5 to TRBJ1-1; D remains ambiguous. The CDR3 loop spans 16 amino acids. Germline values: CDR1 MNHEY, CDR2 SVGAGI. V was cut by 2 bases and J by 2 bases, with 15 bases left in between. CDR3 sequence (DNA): TGTGCCAGCAGTTACCGCCCTGGCCCGAAAAACACTGAAGCTTTCTTT. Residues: CASSYRPGPKNTEAFF.

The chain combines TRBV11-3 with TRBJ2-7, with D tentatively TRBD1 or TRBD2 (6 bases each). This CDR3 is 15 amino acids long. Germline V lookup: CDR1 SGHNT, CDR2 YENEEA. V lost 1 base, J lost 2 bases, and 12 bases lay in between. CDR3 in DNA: TGTGCCAGCAGCTTAGGGGGGGCAGAAGCCTACGAGCAGTACTTC. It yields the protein CASSLGGAEAYEQYF. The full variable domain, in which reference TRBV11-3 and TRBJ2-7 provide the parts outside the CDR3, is EAGVVQSPRYKIIEKKQPVAFWCNPISGHNTLYWYLQNLGQGPELLIRYENEEAVDDSQLPKDRFSAERLKGVDSTLKIQPAELGDSAVYLCASSLGGAEAYEQYFGPGTRLTVT.

The CDR3 region is CASSVAPGSGSPLHF. The CDR3 DNA follows: TGTGCCAGCAGCGTAGCCCCAGGGTCTGGTTCACCCCTCCACTTT. V usage is TRBV9 and J usage is TRBJ1-6; the D gene is possibly TRBD1 (5 bases). V lost 0 bases and J 9 bases, leaving 13 bases between the germline ends. Germline V CDR1 and CDR2: SGDLS, YYNGEE. This CDR3 has 15 residues.

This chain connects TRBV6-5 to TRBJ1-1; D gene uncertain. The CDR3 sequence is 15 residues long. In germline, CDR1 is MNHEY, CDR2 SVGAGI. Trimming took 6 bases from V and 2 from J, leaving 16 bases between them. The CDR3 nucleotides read TGTGCCAGCAGACCACCAAAGGCCGGAAACACTGAAGCTTTCTTT. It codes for CASRPPKAGNTEAFF.

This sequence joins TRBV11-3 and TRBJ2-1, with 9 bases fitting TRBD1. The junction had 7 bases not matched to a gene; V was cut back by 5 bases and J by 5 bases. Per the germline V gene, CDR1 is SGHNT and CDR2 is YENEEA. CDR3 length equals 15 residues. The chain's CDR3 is CASSTSGTGNNEQFF. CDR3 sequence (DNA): TGTGCCAGCAGCACTAGTGGGACAGGGAACAATGAGCAGTTCTTC.

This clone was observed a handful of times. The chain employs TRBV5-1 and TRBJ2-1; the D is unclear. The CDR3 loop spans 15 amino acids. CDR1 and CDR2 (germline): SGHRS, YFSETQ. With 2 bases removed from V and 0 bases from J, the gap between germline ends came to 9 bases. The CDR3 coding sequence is TGCGCCAGCAGCTTAACACACAGCTCCTACAATGAGCAGTTCTTC. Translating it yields CASSLTHSSYNEQFF.

The CDR3 sequence is CASSSTTSSSTDTQYF. The CDR3 nucleotides are TGCGCCAGCAGCTCAACGACTAGCTCTAGCACAGATACGCAGTATTTT. The chain couples TRBV5-1 to TRBJ2-3; TRBD2 aligns across 7 bases. From germline, CDR1 is SGHRS and CDR2 YFSETQ. The CDR3 spans 16 residues. With V trimmed by 3 bases and J by 0 bases, 7 bases remained unmatched.

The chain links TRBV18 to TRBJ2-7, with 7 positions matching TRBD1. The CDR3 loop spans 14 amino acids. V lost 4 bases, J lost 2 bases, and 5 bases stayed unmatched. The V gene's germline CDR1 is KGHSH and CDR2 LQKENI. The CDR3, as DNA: TGTGCCAGCTCACTCCAGACAGGGCCCTACGAGCAGTACGTC. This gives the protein CASSLQTGPYEQYV.

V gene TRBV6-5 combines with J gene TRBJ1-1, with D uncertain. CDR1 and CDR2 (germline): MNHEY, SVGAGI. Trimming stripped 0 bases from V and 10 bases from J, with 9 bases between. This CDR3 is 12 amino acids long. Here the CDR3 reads CASSYSGQAAFF. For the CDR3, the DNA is TGTGCCAGCAGTTACTCCGGGCAGGCAGCTTTCTTT.

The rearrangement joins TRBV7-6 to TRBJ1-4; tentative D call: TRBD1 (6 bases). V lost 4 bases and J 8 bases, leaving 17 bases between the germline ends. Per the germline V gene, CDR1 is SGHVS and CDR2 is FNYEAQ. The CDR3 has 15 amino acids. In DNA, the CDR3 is TGTGCCAGCAGCTCAACGGGACAACAGGGAGAAAAACTGTTTTTT. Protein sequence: CASSSTGQQGEKLFF.

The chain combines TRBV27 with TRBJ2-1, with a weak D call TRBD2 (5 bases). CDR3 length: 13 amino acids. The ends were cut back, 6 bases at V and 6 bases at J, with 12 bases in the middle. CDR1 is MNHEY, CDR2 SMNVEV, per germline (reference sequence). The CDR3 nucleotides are TGTGCCAGCAGCCCAGGACGGGGCAATGAGCAGTTCTTC. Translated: CASSPGRGNEQFF.

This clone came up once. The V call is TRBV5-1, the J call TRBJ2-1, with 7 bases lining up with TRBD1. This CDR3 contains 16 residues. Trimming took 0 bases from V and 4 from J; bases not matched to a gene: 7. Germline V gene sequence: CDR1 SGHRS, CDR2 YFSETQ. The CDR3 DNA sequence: TGCGCCAGCAGCTTGGTTGCGACAGGGAATTACAATGAGCAGTTCTTC. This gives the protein CASSLVATGNYNEQFF.

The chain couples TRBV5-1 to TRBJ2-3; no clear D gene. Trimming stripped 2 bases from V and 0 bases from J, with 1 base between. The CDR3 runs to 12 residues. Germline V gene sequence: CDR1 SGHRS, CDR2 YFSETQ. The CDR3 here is CASSFSTDTQYF. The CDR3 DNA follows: TGCGCCAGCAGCTTCAGCACAGATACGCAGTATTTT.

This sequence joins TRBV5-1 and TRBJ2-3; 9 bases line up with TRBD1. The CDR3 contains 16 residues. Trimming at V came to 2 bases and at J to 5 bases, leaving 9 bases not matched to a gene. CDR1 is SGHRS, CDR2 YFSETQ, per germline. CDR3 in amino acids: CASSLIGQGSGDTQYF. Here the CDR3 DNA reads TGCGCCAGCAGCTTAATAGGACAGGGGTCAGGAGATACGCAGTATTTT.

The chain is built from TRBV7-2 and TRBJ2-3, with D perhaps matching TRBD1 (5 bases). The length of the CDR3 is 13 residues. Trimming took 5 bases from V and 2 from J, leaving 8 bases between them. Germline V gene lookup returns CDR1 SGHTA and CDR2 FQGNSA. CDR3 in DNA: TGTGCCAGCAGCCGACAGATCACAGATACGCAGTATTTT. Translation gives CASSRQITDTQYF.

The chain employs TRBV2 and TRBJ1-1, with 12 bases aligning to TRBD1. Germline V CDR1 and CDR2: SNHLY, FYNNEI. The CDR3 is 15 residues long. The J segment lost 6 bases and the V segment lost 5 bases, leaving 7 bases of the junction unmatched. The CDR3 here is CASSLEGQGAAEAFF. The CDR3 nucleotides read TGTGCCAGCAGTCTCGAGGGACAGGGGGCTGCTGAAGCTTTCTTT.

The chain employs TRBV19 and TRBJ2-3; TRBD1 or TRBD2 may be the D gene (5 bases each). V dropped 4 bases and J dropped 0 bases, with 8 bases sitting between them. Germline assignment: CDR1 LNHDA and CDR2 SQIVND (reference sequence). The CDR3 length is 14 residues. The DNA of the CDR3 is TGTGCCAGTAGTAGGGACCGGAGCACAGATACGCAGTATTTT. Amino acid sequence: CASSRDRSTDTQYF.

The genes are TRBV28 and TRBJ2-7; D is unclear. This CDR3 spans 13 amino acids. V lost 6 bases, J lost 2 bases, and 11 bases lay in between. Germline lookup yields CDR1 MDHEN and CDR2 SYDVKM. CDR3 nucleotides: TGTGCCAGCAGGGCCGACCCGGCCTACGAGCAGTACGTC. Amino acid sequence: CASRADPAYEQYV.

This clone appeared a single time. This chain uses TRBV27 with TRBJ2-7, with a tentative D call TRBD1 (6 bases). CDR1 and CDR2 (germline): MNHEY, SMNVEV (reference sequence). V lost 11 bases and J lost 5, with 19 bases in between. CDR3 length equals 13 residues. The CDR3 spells CASKQQGRDEQYF. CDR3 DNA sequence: TGTGCCTCAAAGCAGCAGGGGCGGGACGAGCAGTACTTC.